The T cell receptor (beta chain) under discussion was sequenced for a study of cytomegalovirus exposure and HLA in healthy donors. PCR was performed using 60 Vbeta and 13 Jbeta primers. Here immunoSEQ multiplex PCR was the method, and the copy in TCRdb shows in-frame clones only, minus some. There are some 96,000 clones in the sample, with 3% to 4% held by the top ten. Study observations and caveats: Most CMV-associated TCR beta chains were later found to appear HLA-restricted. A later analysis linked a missense DCLRE1C variant to TCR beta V- and J-gene trimming. Cytomegalovirus-associated status was assigned to around 160 TCR beta chains. According to an earlier analysis, most TCR beta V segments yielded productive rearrangements about 90% or about 30% of the time.

Comments on this clone: Its antigen is still unknown.

Germline CDR1 and CDR2: MNHEY and SMNVEV (reference sequence). The CDR3 totals 14 residues. Source material: PBMCs. V usage is TRBV27 and J usage is TRBJ2-5, with D possibly TRBD2 on 6 matching bases. The J call is doubtful: the DNA matches TRBJ2-7 better. This clonotype was obtained from a woman aged 25 to 39 in good health and CMV-seronegative. DNA of the CDR3: TGTGCCAGCAGCTTCCGGGACTCCGGCTACGAGCAGTACTTC. This gives the protein CASSFRDSGYEQYF.